This is a list of T cell receptor beta chains from one sample in a study of blood T cell repertoires in COVID-19. Sequencing was performed with immunoSEQ multiplex PCR; in TCRdb, only in-frame clones are kept and a portion is missing. This table has 250,000 to 350,000 clones, around 89% appearing once. Sequenced input: PBMCs or T cells enriched from blood (not recorded which). These receptor sequences come from a woman between 18 and 29 years old with acute COVID-19. Both conserved end residues are part of each CDR3. Each record gives: clone size, J gene, D gene, V gene, CDR3 DNA, CDR3 protein. The D gene is left open where the match is weak. Clone size is stated in some rows and not others, as once, few, many or a class when expanded.

clone size: -; J gene: TRBJ1-2; D gene: -; V gene: TRBV28; CDR3 DNA: TGTGCCAGCAGTTTATCACGAGAGACATCGCGCTACACCTTC; CDR3 protein: CASSLSRETSRYTF
clone size: -; J gene: TRBJ1-2; D gene: -; V gene: TRBV30; CDR3 DNA: TGTGCCTGGAGGGATATACGCGGGAGCCTGAGAGGCTACACCTTC; CDR3 protein: CAWRDIRGSLRGYTF
clone size: -; J gene: TRBJ2-2; D gene: -; V gene: TRBV18; CDR3 DNA: TGTGCCAGCTCACCCCAACTAGCGAACACCGGGGAGCTGTTTTTT; CDR3 protein: CASSPQLANTGELFF
clone size: once; J gene: TRBJ1-3; D gene: -; V gene: TRBV7-8; CDR3 DNA: TGTGCCAGCAGCTTAGTGGCGGGGGGCGGCTCTGGAAACACCATATATTTT; CDR3 protein: CASSLVAGGGSGNTIYF
clone size: -; J gene: TRBJ1-4; D gene: -; V gene: TRBV27; CDR3 DNA: TGTGCCAGCAGTTCACTACAGGTCCTTAATGAAAAACTGTTTTTT; CDR3 protein: CASSSLQVLNEKLFF
clone size: -; J gene: TRBJ2-1; D gene: -; V gene: TRBV24-1; CDR3 DNA: TGTGCCACCAGTCCCGCAGGGGCGGGAGCGGGCAATGAGCAGTTCTTC; CDR3 protein: CATSPAGAGAGNEQFF
clone size: -; J gene: TRBJ1-2; D gene: -; V gene: TRBV27; CDR3 DNA: TGTGCCAGCAGTTCTCTCTCCGGAGAGGGCTATGGCTACACCTTC; CDR3 protein: CASSSLSGEGYGYTF
clone size: once; J gene: TRBJ1-4; D gene: TRBD1; V gene: TRBV27; CDR3 DNA: TGTGCCAGCTCCCGCACCTCGGCCGGGACAGGGGGCCGTAATGAAAAACTGTTTTTT; CDR3 protein: CASSRTSAGTGGRNEKLFF
clone size: -; J gene: TRBJ1-6; D gene: TRBD1; V gene: TRBV11-3; CDR3 DNA: TGTGCCAGCAGCCCGGACAGGGATTCACCCCTCCACTTT; CDR3 protein: CASSPDRDSPLHF
clone size: -; J gene: TRBJ1-3; D gene: -; V gene: TRBV6-5; CDR3 DNA: TGTGCCAGCAGTCTGGACTTTAGGGAGTTGACCATATATTTT; CDR3 protein: CASSLDFRELTIYF
clone size: once; J gene: TRBJ2-7; D gene: -; V gene: TRBV6-5; CDR3 DNA: TGTGCCAGCAGTCAACTCCTAGGCGGTTACGAGCAGTACTTC; CDR3 protein: CASSQLLGGYEQYF
clone size: -; J gene: TRBJ1-5; D gene: TRBD1; V gene: TRBV2; CDR3 DNA: TGTGCCAGCAACATGGACAGGGGGTTTCAGCCCCAGCATTTT; CDR3 protein: CASNMDRGFQPQHF
clone size: -; J gene: TRBJ2-7; D gene: -; V gene: TRBV25-1; CDR3 DNA: TGTGCCAGCAGTGGGGGCCTTACCGTAACCTACGAGCAGTACTTC; CDR3 protein: CASSGGLTVTYEQYF
clone size: -; J gene: TRBJ1-1; D gene: TRBD1; V gene: TRBV28; CDR3 DNA: TGTGCCAGCAGAGAGCCGGACAGGATGAACACTGAAGCTTTCTTT; CDR3 protein: CASREPDRMNTEAFF
clone size: -; J gene: TRBJ2-7; D gene: TRBD2; V gene: TRBV5-6; CDR3 DNA: TGTGCCAGCAGCTTGGGGCTAGCGGAACTATACGAGCAGTACTTC; CDR3 protein: CASSLGLAELYEQYF
clone size: -; J gene: TRBJ1-1; D gene: TRBD1; V gene: TRBV30; CDR3 DNA: TGTGCCTGGAGAGTTGACAGGGACACTGAAGCTTTCTTT; CDR3 protein: CAWRVDRDTEAFF
clone size: once; J gene: TRBJ2-1; D gene: -; V gene: TRBV12-3/TRBV12-4; CDR3 DNA: TGTGCCAGCAGTTTCGTTTTTCAGGGGCAGTTCTTC; CDR3 protein: CASSFVFQGQFF
clone size: -; J gene: TRBJ2-7; D gene: TRBD1; V gene: TRBV6-1; CDR3 DNA: TGTGCCAGCAGTGCTCACCTTGGACAGGACTTCGGTTGGGGCTACGAGCAGTACTTC; CDR3 protein: CASSAHLGQDFGWGYEQYF
clone size: -; J gene: TRBJ2-7; D gene: -; V gene: TRBV27; CDR3 DNA: TGTGCCAGCGGAGGGGGCACCTCCTACGAGCAGTACTTC; CDR3 protein: CASGGGTSYEQYF
clone size: -; J gene: TRBJ2-2; D gene: TRBD2; V gene: TRBV11-3; CDR3 DNA: TGTGCCAGCAGCTACGGACTAGCGAGCGGGGAGGAGCTGTTTTTT; CDR3 protein: CASSYGLASGEELFF
clone size: -; J gene: TRBJ2-7; D gene: -; V gene: TRBV6-5; CDR3 DNA: TGTGCCAGCACTCCCGAGGACTCCTACGAGCAGTACTTC; CDR3 protein: CASTPEDSYEQYF
clone size: -; J gene: TRBJ2-2; D gene: -; V gene: TRBV5-3; CDR3 DNA: TGTGCCAGAATATCGATGGGGCTCCTTAACACCGGGGAGCTGTTTTTT; CDR3 protein: CARISMGLLNTGELFF
clone size: -; J gene: TRBJ2-5; D gene: -; V gene: TRBV6-6; CDR3 DNA: TGTGCCAGCAGTTACGCAGAGGCCTGGGAAGAGACCCAGTACTTC; CDR3 protein: CASSYAEAWEETQYF